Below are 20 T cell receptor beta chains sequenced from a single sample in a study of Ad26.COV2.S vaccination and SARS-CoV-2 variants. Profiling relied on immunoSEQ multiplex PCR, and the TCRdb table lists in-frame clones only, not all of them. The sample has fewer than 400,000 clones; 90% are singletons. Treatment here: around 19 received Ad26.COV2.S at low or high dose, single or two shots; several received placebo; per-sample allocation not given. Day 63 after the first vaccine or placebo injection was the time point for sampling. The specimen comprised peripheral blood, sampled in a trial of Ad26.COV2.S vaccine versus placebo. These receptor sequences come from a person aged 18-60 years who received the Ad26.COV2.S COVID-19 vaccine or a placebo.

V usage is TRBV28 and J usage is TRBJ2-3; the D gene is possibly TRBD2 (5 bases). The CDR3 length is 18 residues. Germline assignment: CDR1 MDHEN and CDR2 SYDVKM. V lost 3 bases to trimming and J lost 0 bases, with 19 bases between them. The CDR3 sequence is CASSFRGSSSGSTDTQYF. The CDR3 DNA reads TGTGCCAGCAGTTTCCGCGGGTCTAGCTCCGGGAGCACAGATACGCAGTATTTT.

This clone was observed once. The CDR3 reads CASSPLAPDPSNTEAFF. CDR3 sequence (DNA): TGTGCCAGCTCACCACTTGCACCGGACCCTAGTAACACTGAAGCTTTCTTT. J is TRBJ1-1 and V is TRBV18; D is uncertain. Germline assignment: CDR1 KGHSH and CDR2 LQKENI. V lost 1 base to trimming and J lost 2 bases, with 17 bases between them. This CDR3 has 17 residues.

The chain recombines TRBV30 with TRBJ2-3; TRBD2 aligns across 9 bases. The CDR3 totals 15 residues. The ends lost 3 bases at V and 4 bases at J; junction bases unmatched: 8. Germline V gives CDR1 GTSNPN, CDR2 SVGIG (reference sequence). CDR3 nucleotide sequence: TGTGCCTGGAGCTCCAAAAGCGGGAGGTCAGATACGCAGTATTTT. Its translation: CAWSSKSGRSDTQYF.

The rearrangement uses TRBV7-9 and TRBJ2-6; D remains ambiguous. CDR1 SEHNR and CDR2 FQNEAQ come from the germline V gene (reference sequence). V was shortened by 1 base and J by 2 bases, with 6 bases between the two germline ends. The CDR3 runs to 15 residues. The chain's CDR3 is CASSLGVAGANVLTF. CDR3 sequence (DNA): TGTGCCAGCAGCTTAGGGGTAGCTGGGGCCAACGTCCTGACTTTC. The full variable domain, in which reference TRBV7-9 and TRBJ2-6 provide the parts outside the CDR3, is DTGVSQNPRHKITKRGQNVTFRCDPISEHNRLYWYRQTLGQGPEFLTYFQNEAQLEKSRLLSDRFSAERPKGSFSTLEIQRTEQGDSAMYLCASSLGVAGANVLTFGAGSRLTVL.

The DNA of the CDR3 is TGTGCCAGTATTCGCCGGGATTCTAACTATGGCTACACCTTC. The encoded protein is CASIRRDSNYGYTF. The chain has TRBV19 and TRBJ1-2; no definite D call. Per germline, CDR1 LNHDA and CDR2 SQIVND (reference sequence). Trimming stripped 7 bases from V and 0 bases from J, with 12 bases between. CDR3 length: 14 residues.

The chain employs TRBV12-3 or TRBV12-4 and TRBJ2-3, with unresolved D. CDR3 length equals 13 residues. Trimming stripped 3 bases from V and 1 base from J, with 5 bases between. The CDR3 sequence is CASSFRGTDTQYF. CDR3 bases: TGTGCCAGCAGTTTCCGGGGCACAGATACGCAGTATTTT.

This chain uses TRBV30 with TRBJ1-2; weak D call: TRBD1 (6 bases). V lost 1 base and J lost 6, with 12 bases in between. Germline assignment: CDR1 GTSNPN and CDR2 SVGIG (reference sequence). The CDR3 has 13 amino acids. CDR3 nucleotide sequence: TGTGCCTGGAGTGCGACAGGTGGGGATGGCTACACCTTC. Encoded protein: CAWSATGGDGYTF.

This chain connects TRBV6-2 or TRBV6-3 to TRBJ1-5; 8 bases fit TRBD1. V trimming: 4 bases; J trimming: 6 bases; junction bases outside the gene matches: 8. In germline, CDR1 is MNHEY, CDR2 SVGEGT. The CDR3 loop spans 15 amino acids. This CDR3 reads CASSSGDRRSQPQHF. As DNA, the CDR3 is TGTGCCAGCAGTTCCGGGGACAGGAGGAGTCAGCCCCAGCATTTT.

CDR3: CASSPRRLDNEQFF. CDR3 sequence (DNA): TGTGCCAGCAGCCCCCGTAGGCTAGACAATGAGCAGTTCTTC. This chain links TRBV6-6 with TRBJ2-1; D is uncertain. Looked up from germline, CDR1 is MNHNY and CDR2 is SVGAGI (reference sequence). Trimming pared 6 bases from V and 5 bases from J, leaving 14 bases between. The CDR3 length is 14 residues.

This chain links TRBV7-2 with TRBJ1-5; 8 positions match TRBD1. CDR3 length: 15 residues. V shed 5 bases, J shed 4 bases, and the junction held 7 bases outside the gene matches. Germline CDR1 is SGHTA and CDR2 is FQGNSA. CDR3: CASSPGQGWNQPQHF. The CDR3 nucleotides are TGTGCCAGCAGCCCCGGACAGGGCTGGAATCAGCCCCAGCATTTT.

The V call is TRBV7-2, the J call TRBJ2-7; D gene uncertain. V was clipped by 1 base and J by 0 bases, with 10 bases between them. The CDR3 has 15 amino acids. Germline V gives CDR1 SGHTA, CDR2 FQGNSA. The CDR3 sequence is CASSLGFGASYEQYF. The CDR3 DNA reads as TGTGCCAGCAGCTTAGGGTTCGGAGCCTCCTACGAGCAGTACTTC.

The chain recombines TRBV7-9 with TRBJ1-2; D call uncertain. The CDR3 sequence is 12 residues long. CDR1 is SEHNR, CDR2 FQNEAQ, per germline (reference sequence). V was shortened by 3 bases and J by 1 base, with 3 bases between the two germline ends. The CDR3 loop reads CASSFGNYGYTF. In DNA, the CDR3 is TGTGCCAGCAGCTTCGGTAACTATGGCTACACCTTC. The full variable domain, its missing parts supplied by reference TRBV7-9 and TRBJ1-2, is DTGVSQNPRHKITKRGQNVTFRCDPISEHNRLYWYRQTLGQGPEFLTYFQNEAQLEKSRLLSDRFSAERPKGSFSTLEIQRTEQGDSAMYLCASSFGNYGYTFGSGTRLTVV.

The CDR3 sequence: CASTSGTSGGAGELFF. CDR3 bases: TGTGCCAGTACCTCCGGGACTAGCGGGGGGGCCGGGGAGCTGTTTTTT. This rearrangement joins TRBV11-3 to TRBJ2-2, with 16 bases fitting TRBD2. V trimming: 9 bases; J trimming: 6 bases; junction bases outside the gene matches: 7. CDR3 size: 16 residues. Germline V CDR1 and CDR2: SGHNT, YENEEA.

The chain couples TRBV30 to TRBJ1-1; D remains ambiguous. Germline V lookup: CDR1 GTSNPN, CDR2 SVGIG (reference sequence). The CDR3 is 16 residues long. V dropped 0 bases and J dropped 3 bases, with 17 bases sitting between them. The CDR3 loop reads CAWSVVGGTPDTEAFF. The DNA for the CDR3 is TGTGCCTGGAGTGTTGTCGGTGGCACCCCCGACACTGAAGCTTTCTTT.

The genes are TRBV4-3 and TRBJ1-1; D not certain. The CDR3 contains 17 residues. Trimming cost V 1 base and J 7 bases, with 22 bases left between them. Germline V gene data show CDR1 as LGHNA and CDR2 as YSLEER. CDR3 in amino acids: CASSQALFSEVDDEAFF. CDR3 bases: TGCGCCAGCAGCCAAGCACTGTTTTCGGAGGTTGACGATGAAGCTTTCTTT.

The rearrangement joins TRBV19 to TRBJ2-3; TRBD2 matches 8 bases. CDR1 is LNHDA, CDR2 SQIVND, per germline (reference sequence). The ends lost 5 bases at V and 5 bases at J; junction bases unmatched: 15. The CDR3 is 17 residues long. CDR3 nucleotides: TGTGCCAGTAGTGTTGGACTAGCCGGAGAGGGAGTAGATACGCAGTATTTT. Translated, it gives CASSVGLAGEGVDTQYF.

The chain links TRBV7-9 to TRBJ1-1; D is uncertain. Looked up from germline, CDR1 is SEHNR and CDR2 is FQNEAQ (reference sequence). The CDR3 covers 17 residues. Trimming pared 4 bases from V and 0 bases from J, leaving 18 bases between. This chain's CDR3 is CASSSSSLGLLNTEAFF. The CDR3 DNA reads TGTGCCAGCAGCTCAAGTTCACTAGGTTTACTGAACACTGAAGCTTTCTTT.

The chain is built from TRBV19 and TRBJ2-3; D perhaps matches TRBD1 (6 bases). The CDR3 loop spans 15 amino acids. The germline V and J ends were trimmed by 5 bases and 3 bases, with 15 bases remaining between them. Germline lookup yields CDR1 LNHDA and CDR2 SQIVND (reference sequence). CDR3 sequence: CASSVQGGATDTQYF. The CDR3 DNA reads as TGTGCCAGTAGTGTCCAAGGGGGAGCGACAGATACGCAGTATTTT.

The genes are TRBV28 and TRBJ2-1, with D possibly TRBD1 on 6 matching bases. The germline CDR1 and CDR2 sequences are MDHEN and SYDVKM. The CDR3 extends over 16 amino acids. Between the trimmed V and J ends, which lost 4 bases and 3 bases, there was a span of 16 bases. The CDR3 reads CASSSFWGQVYNEQFF. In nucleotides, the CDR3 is TGTGCCAGCAGTTCATTTTGGGGGCAGGTCTACAATGAGCAGTTCTTC.

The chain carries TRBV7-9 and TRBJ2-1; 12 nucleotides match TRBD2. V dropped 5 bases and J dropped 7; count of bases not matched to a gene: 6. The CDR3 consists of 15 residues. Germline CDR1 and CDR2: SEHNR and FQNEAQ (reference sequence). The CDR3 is CASSRLAGVGNEQFF. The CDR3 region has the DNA TGTGCCAGCAGCCGACTAGCGGGAGTAGGAAATGAGCAGTTCTTC.